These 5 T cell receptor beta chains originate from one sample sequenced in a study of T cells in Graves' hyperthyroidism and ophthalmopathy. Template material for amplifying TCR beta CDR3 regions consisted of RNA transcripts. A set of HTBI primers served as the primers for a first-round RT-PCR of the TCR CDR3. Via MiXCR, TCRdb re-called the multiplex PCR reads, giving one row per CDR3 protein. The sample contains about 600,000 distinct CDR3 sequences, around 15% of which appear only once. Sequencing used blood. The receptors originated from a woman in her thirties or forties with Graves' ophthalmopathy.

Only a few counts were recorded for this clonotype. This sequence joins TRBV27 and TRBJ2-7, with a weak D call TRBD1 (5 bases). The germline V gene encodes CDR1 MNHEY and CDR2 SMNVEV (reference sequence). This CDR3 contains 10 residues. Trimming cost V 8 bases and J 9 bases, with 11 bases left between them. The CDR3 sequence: CASGRTRQYF. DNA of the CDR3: TGTGCCAGCGGACGGACACGGCAGTACTTC.

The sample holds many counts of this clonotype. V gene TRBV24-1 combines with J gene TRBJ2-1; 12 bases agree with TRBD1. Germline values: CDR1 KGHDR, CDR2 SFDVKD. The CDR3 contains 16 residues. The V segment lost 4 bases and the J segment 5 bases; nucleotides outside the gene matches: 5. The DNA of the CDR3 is TGTGCCACCAGTGACCCCGGGACAGGGGGCCACAATGAGCAGTTCTTC. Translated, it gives CATSDPGTGGHNEQFF.

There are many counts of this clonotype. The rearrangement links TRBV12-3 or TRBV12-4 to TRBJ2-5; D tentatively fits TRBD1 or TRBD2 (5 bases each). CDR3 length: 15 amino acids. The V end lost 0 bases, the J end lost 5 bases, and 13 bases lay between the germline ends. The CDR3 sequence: CASSLAPGKGETQYF. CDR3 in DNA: TGTGCCAGCAGTTTAGCCCCCGGGAAGGGGGAGACCCAGTACTTC.

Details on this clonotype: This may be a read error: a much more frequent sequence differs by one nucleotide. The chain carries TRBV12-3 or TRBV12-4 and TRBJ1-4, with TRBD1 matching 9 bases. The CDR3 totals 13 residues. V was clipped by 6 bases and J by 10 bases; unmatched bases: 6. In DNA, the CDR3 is TGTGCCAGCAGGGGACAGGGTGGTGGAAAACTGTTTTTT. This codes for CASRGQGGGKLFF.

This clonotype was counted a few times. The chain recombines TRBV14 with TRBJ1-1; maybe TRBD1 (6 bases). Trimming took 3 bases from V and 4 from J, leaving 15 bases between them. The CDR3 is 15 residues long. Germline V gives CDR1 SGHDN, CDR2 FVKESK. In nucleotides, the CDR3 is TGTGCCAGCAGCCAGGCATCAACAGGGTTCACTGAAGCTTTCTTT. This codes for CASSQASTGFTEAFF.